These 17 T cell receptor beta chains were sequenced from one sample in a study of radiotherapy plus CTLA-4 blockade in lung cancer. Clones were read by immunoSEQ multiplex PCR, and TCRdb kept only the in-frame ones, dropping some. The sample carries around 82,000 clones, around 79% recorded once. The specimen comprised peripheral blood, sampled from a patient treated with radiotherapy plus ipilimumab. Receptor source: a human donor with non-small cell lung cancer whose response to radiotherapy plus ipilimumab could not be evaluated. Some clones in this sample may be carry-over from other donors' samples.

This chain connects TRBV16 to TRBJ2-2; possible D gene TRBD1, 6 bases. The V end lost 2 bases, the J end lost 0 bases, and 10 bases lay between the germline ends. Germline V gene sequence: CDR1 KGHSY, CDR2 FQNENV. The CDR3 runs to 16 residues. This chain's CDR3 is CASSQDYRANTGELFF. The CDR3 region has the DNA TGTGCCAGCAGCCAAGATTACAGGGCGAACACCGGGGAGCTGTTTTTT.

The rearrangement links TRBV20-1 to TRBJ2-7; 7 nucleotides line up with TRBD1. V gave up 8 bases and J gave up 4 bases; unmatched junction bases: 2. CDR1 DFQATT and CDR2 SNEGSKA come from the germline V gene (reference sequence). The CDR3 totals 10 residues. CDR3 DNA sequence: TGCAGTCAGGGGGAGTACGAGCAGTACTTC. Encoded protein: CSQGEYEQYF.

The chain couples TRBV6-6 to TRBJ1-6, with a tentative D call TRBD1 (5 bases). Trimming took 5 bases from V and 4 from J, leaving 9 bases between them. Germline CDR1 and CDR2: MNHNY and SVGAGI (reference sequence). This CDR3 comprises 14 residues. The CDR3 reads CASSTRQYNSPLHF. In nucleotides, the CDR3 is TGTGCCAGCAGTACCCGACAGTATAATTCACCCCTCCACTTT.

This clone was recorded once. The chain combines TRBV18 with TRBJ2-5; a weak D match, TRBD1 (5 bases). The CDR3 sequence is 13 residues long. From germline, CDR1 is KGHSH and CDR2 LQKENI. Trimming removed 3 bases at V and 4 bases at J, with 9 bases between. The CDR3 DNA sequence: TGTGCCAGCTCACCCACAGGAAGAGAGACCCAGTACTTC. It codes for CASSPTGRETQYF.

The V and J genes are TRBV7-3 and TRBJ1-2; 8 bases match TRBD1. The CDR3 totals 13 residues. Germline V gene data show CDR1 as SGHTA and CDR2 as FQGTGA. The trim removed 7 bases at V and 8 bases at J, leaving 9 bases unmatched. The CDR3, as DNA: TGTGCCAGCAACTTCGGACAGGGCGCCGGCTACACCTTC. Protein product: CASNFGQGAGYTF.

This clone came up a few times. The V call is TRBV7-3, the J call TRBJ2-1, with 10 bases identical to TRBD2. The V segment lost 5 bases and the J segment 4 bases; nucleotides outside the gene matches: 2. There are 14 residues in the CDR3. Germline V gene sequence: CDR1 SGHTA, CDR2 FQGTGA. The CDR3 coding sequence is TGTGCCAGCAGCGGTAGCGGGGGGTACAATGAGCAGTTCTTC. Protein sequence: CASSGSGGYNEQFF. The entire variable domain, with the rest obtained from reference TRBV7-3 and TRBJ2-1, is as follows: GAGVSQTPSNKVTEKGKYVELRCDPISGHTALYWYRQSLGQGPEFLIYFQGTGAADDSGLPNDRFFAVRPEGSVSTLKIQRTERGDSAVYLCASSGSGGYNEQFFGPGTRLTVL.

A word on this clone: An end of the junction differs from the germline gene, which may be a read error. This chain uses TRBV5-4 with TRBJ1-2; unclear D gene. Germline loops: CDR1 SGHNT, CDR2 YYREEE (reference sequence). This CDR3 is built from 16 residues. CDR3 sequence: CAGSLGPRNSDYGYTF. Written as DNA, the CDR3 is TGTGCCGGCAGCTTAGGGCCCAGAAATAGCGACTATGGCTACACCTTC. The entire variable domain, with the rest obtained from reference TRBV5-4 and TRBJ1-2, is as follows: ETGVTQSPTHLIKTRGQQVTLRCSSQSGHNTVSWYQQALGQGPQFIFQYYREEENGRGNFPPRFSGLQFPNYSSELNVNALELDDSALYLCAGSLGPRNSDYGYTFGSGTRLTVV.

The chain is built from TRBV5-4 and TRBJ1-2, with D possibly being TRBD1 (5 bases). This CDR3 has 14 residues. In germline, CDR1 is SGHNT, CDR2 YYREEE (reference sequence). V dropped 4 bases and J dropped 6 bases, with 16 bases sitting between them. The CDR3 reads CASSQIGTGDGYTF. DNA for the CDR3: TGTGCCAGCAGCCAGATCGGCACGGGGGATGGCTACACCTTC.

The chain uses TRBV30 and TRBJ1-2; D is possibly TRBD1 (6 bases). V lost 2 bases to trimming and J lost 7 bases, with 11 bases between them. Germline V gene lookup returns CDR1 GTSNPN and CDR2 SVGIG (reference sequence). CDR3 size: 12 residues. The CDR3 DNA reads TGTGCCTGGAGTTTACAGACAGGTGGCTACACCTTC. As protein: CAWSLQTGGYTF.

With regard to this clone: One end of the junction fails to match germline, which may point to a read error. This chain's CDR3 is CASSTRDINF. The CDR3 DNA reads as TGTGCCAGCAGTACCCGGGACATCAACTTT. The chain uses TRBV2 and TRBJ1-1; a possible D gene is TRBD1 (6 bases). CDR1 SNHLY and CDR2 FYNNEI come from the germline V gene. The CDR3 length is 10 residues.

This clone was counted once. The chain links TRBV27 to TRBJ1-6; D is possibly TRBD1 (5 bases). V was trimmed by 4 bases and J by 6 bases, leaving 13 bases between them. The CDR3 is 15 residues long. Germline lookup yields CDR1 MNHEY and CDR2 SMNVEV (reference sequence). CDR3 DNA sequence: TGTGCCAGCAGTTCCGGACAAGCTATTAATTCACCCCTCCACTTT. Residues: CASSSGQAINSPLHF.

The V and J genes are TRBV6-6 and TRBJ1-6; no clear D gene. Germline CDR1 and CDR2: MNHNY and SVGAGI (reference sequence). The CDR3 is 12 amino acids. The V and J ends lost 9 bases and 10 bases respectively, with 13 bases between them. CDR3 sequence reads: CASDSLESPLHF. DNA for the CDR3: TGTGCCAGTGACTCCTTAGAGTCACCCCTCCACTTT.

This clone was picked up a small number of times. This chain links TRBV4-1 with TRBJ1-5; a possible D gene is TRBD1 (6 bases). The CDR3 loop spans 17 amino acids. V was cut by 0 bases and J by 0 bases, with 12 bases left in between. Germline V gene sequence: CDR1 MGHRA, CDR2 YSYEKL. The CDR3 DNA reads as TGCGCCAGCAGCCAAGATCAGGACAGTTATAGCAATCAGCCCCAGCATTTT. Translation gives CASSQDQDSYSNQPQHF.

The chain has TRBV6-6 and TRBJ1-5, with 7 bases identical to TRBD1. CDR1 is MNHNY and CDR2 is SVGAGI in the germline V gene (reference sequence). The junction had 8 bases not matched to a gene; V was cut back by 5 bases and J by 1 base. The CDR3 covers 16 residues. The CDR3 sequence is CASSPQRTGSNQPQHF. CDR3 nucleotide sequence: TGTGCCAGCAGTCCACAACGGACAGGCAGCAATCAGCCCCAGCATTTT.

In its sample, this clone was seen a few times. V is TRBV4-1 and J is TRBJ2-3; a possible D gene is TRBD1 (6 bases). The CDR3 covers 16 residues. V was trimmed by 5 bases and J by 5 bases, leaving 20 bases between them. Germline CDR1 and CDR2: MGHRA and YSYEKL. The DNA of the CDR3 is TGCGCCAGCAGCAAAAACGTACAGGGACGGGGAGATACGCAGTATTTT. Its translation is CASSKNVQGRGDTQYF.

This chain links TRBV6-5 with TRBJ2-5; weak D call: TRBD1 (5 bases). This CDR3 region has 15 residues. V was clipped by 0 bases and J by 0 bases, with 8 bases between them. Germline V gene lookup returns CDR1 MNHEY and CDR2 SVGAGI. The chain's CDR3 is CASSYSRQYQETQYF. The CDR3, as DNA: TGTGCCAGCAGTTACTCAAGACAGTACCAAGAGACCCAGTACTTC.

V usage is TRBV28 and J usage is TRBJ2-6, with D perhaps matching TRBD1 (5 bases). CDR1 is MDHEN and CDR2 is SYDVKM in the germline V gene. Between the trimmed V and J ends, which lost 8 bases and 6 bases, there was a span of 14 bases. This CDR3 contains 14 residues. CDR3 nucleotide sequence: TGTGCCAGCGGAGCACAGGTCGAGGCCAACGTCCTGACTTTC. It is translated as CASGAQVEANVLTF.